This TCR beta chain was obtained from a study of blood T cells in healthy people across ages. Primed by a sample-barcoded 5' primer and a J-beta primer mix, a second PCR proceeded for 7 to 11 cycles. From the 5' RACE reads, TCRdb called clonotypes with MiXCR, one entry per CDR3 protein. The sample lists about 1.8 million distinct CDR3 sequences, about 49% occurring once. V gave up 7 bases and J gave up 4 bases, with 19 bases separating them. Germline CDR1 reads MNHEY; CDR2 reads SMNVEV (reference sequence). The CDR3 sequence is 15 residues long. The receptor comes from a woman aged 40 to 55 in good health. The chain recombines TRBV27 with TRBJ1-1, with D perhaps TRBD1 (5 bases). Sample: blood. The CDR3 DNA reads TGTGCCAGCATCCTAAGAATGACCGGGACCACTGAAGCTTTCTTT. It translates to CASILRMTGTTEAFF.